This T cell receptor (beta chain) is drawn from a study of blood T cell repertoires in COVID-19. Study-wide background: From T cells, B-cell-depleted T cells, or PBMCs came the material, which was cDNA or gDNA.

This CDR3 region has 15 residues. The V and J ends lost 4 bases and 2 bases, in that order; junction bases with no gene match: 2. CDR1 is MDHEN and CDR2 is SYDVKM in the germline V gene. In the authors' workflow: Amplified reference gene primers provided the basis for estimating nucleated cell counts. The repertoire was sequenced with immunoSEQ multiplex PCR; TCRdb's copy has only in-frame clones and lacks some. V, J and clone size are those of that table, while D and trimming were read from the DNA. The sample has just under 300,000 clones, 70% to 90% seen once. Specimen: peripheral blood. This chain connects TRBV28 to TRBJ2-3, with 11 bases matching TRBD2. The clonotype comes from a man between 70 and 80 years old with acute or convalescent COVID-19. CDR3 in amino acids: CASSSSGGHTDTQYF. For the CDR3, the DNA is TGTGCCAGCAGTTCTAGCGGGGGGCACACAGATACGCAGTATTTT.